Shown below are 6 T cell receptor beta chains from a single sample sequenced in a study of long-term antiretroviral therapy in people with HIV. The authors ran the immunoSEQ assay, v3.0, at survey level. TCRdb keeps only in-frame clones here, not all; method: immunoSEQ multiplex PCR. The sample shows more than 25,000 clones, about nine tenths of them seen only once. Sample: unsorted PBMCs, taken roughly 5 years before starting antiretroviral therapy. The receptors come from a man aged 45-65 years with HIV.

The chain has TRBV4-3 and TRBJ2-3; TRBD2 matches 8 bases. Unmatched junction bases numbered 10, after V lost 1 base and J lost 4 bases. There are 17 residues in the CDR3. Germline V gene lookup returns CDR1 LGHNA and CDR2 YSLEER. The CDR3 loop is CASSQVPGAGGPDTQYF. In DNA form, the CDR3 reads TGCGCCAGCAGCCAAGTCCCGGGGGCGGGGGGCCCAGATACGCAGTATTTT.

This clone was found a few times. The genes are TRBV7-8 and TRBJ1-2, with D hard to call. Trimming removed 0 bases from V and 0 bases from J, with 5 bases in between. The CDR3 contains 14 residues. CDR1 SGHVS and CDR2 FQNEAQ come from the germline V gene. CDR3 in DNA: TGTGCCAGCAGCTTAGCGAGGGCTAACTATGGCTACACCTTC. Its translation: CASSLARANYGYTF.

The CDR3 nucleotides are TGTGCCAGTAGTATAGCCCAACCCGGGGCCGGGGAGCTGTTTTTT. It is translated as CASSIAQPGAGELFF. This chain joins TRBV19 and TRBJ2-2, with a weak D call TRBD2 (5 bases). The CDR3 loop spans 15 amino acids. Germline V CDR1 and CDR2: LNHDA, SQIVND (reference sequence). V gave up 1 base and J gave up 6 bases, with 12 bases separating them.

The chain has TRBV5-5 and TRBJ2-1; D is unresolved. The CDR3 has 15 amino acids. The germline V gene encodes CDR1 SGHKS and CDR2 YYEKEE (reference sequence). Trimming took 9 bases from V and 1 from J, leaving 17 bases between them. The CDR3 sequence: CATSNVPYSYNEQFF. As DNA, the CDR3 is TGTGCCACCTCGAACGTCCCTTATTCCTACAATGAGCAGTTCTTC.

V and J are TRBV11-2 and TRBJ1-2; no reliable D call. V dropped 2 bases and J dropped 2 bases, with 3 bases sitting between them. Germline CDR1 and CDR2: SGHAT and FQNNGV. CDR3 length: 12 residues. CDR3 region: CASSLRNYGYTF. The CDR3 DNA is TGTGCCAGCAGCTTACGGAACTATGGCTACACCTTC.

This clone was seen a handful of times. The chain uses TRBV5-4 and TRBJ1-1, with no clear D. Germline-derived CDR1 and CDR2 are SGHNT and YYREEE (reference sequence). V was shortened by 0 bases and J by 4 bases, with 1 base between the two germline ends. CDR3 length: 11 amino acids. The CDR3, as DNA: TGTGCCAGCAGCTTGGCCACTGAAGCTTTCTTT. Protein sequence: CASSLATEAFF.